This TCR beta chain derives from a study of shared clonotypes between healthy human individuals. The run depth of the assay was deep. Over several immunoSEQ plates, each subset's genomic DNA was distributed in even portions. Measured with immunoSEQ multiplex PCR; TCRdb has only the in-frame clones, and not every one. The sample has fewer than 100,000 clones, roughly two thirds seen once. The CDR3 runs to 16 residues. V dropped 2 bases and J dropped 6 bases, with 16 bases sitting between them. Germline V gene data show CDR1 as MGHRA and CDR2 as YSYEKL. Study conclusions and caveats: Of the naive CD4 clonotypes, around 5% were shared across a few donors.

A remark on this clone: Its antigen is unidentified.

The sample taken for sequencing was memory CD8+ T cells sorted from blood. Subset reported: CD45RO+ cells pooled with CCR7-negative TemRA cells. V gene TRBV4-1 combines with J gene TRBJ2-2; D might be TRBD1 or TRBD2, each matching 6 bases. This sequence originates from a man younger than 45 in good health. CDR3 bases: TGCGCCAGCAGCCAAACCCCCGGGGGCTTCCCCGGGGAGCTGTTTTTT. Encoded protein: CASSQTPGGFPGELFF.